Presented here are 27 T cell receptor beta chains from one specimen sequenced in a study of control samples from healthy donors and cancer patients. Assay used: immunoSEQ multiplex PCR; TCRdb lists only in-frame clones, some missing. This sample has roughly 80,000 clones, with roughly 84% found just once. The sample comprised blood. The receptor source for this set is a woman in her 50s in good health.

The chain recombines TRBV6-5 with TRBJ1-2; D might be TRBD1 (5 bases). V was trimmed by 10 bases and J by 5 bases, leaving 17 bases between them. CDR1 and CDR2 from the germline V gene are MNHEY and SVGAGI. This CDR3 region has 13 residues. CDR3 loop: CATDSLPPYGYTF. In nucleotides, the CDR3 is TGTGCCACCGACAGCTTACCTCCTTATGGCTACACCTTC.

The chain carries TRBV12-3 or TRBV12-4 and TRBJ1-2; D ambiguous. CDR3 size: 13 residues. Trimming removed 5 bases at V and 8 bases at J, with 15 bases between. The CDR3 region is CASSPEDGLGYTF. Written as DNA, the CDR3 is TGTGCCAGCAGTCCAGAGGACGGCCTCGGCTACACCTTC.

The chain has TRBV27 and TRBJ1-2, with TRBD1 matching 8 bases. This CDR3 has 13 residues. V trimming: 6 bases; J trimming: 7 bases; junction bases outside the gene matches: 7. Per the germline V gene, CDR1 is MNHEY and CDR2 is SMNVEV (reference sequence). The CDR3 is CASRTSGGGGYTF. DNA of the CDR3: TGTGCCAGCAGAACCTCAGGGGGCGGTGGCTACACCTTC.

This chain links TRBV27 with TRBJ2-2, with 11 bases aligning to TRBD2. The CDR3 consists of 15 residues. Germline CDR1 and CDR2: MNHEY and SMNVEV (reference sequence). Trimming removed 6 bases from V and 1 base from J; junction bases left unmatched: 1. The DNA for the CDR3 is TGTGCCAGCAGGGGACTAGCGGAGAACACCGGGGAGCTGTTTTTT. Translated: CASRGLAENTGELFF.

This chain links TRBV11-2 with TRBJ2-3; 9 bases map to TRBD2. The length of the CDR3 is 16 residues. Unmatched junction bases numbered 6, after V lost 1 base and J lost 4 bases. CDR1 is SGHAT, CDR2 FQNNGV, per germline. CDR3 loop: CASSLGRGGQADTQYF. In DNA form, the CDR3 reads TGTGCCAGCAGCTTAGGGCGGGGGGGCCAAGCAGATACGCAGTATTTT.

The chain has TRBV7-9 and TRBJ2-7; D call uncertain. The length of the CDR3 is 13 residues. The germline V gene encodes CDR1 SEHNR and CDR2 FQNEAQ (reference sequence). Trimming cost V 4 bases and J 5 bases, with 12 bases left between them. The CDR3 region has the DNA TGTGCCAGCAGCTACGCAAGATTCAACGAGCAGTACTTC. As protein: CASSYARFNEQYF.

The V and J genes are TRBV12-3 or TRBV12-4 and TRBJ1-5; no definite D call. Trimming took off 4 bases at V and 0 bases at J, with 1 base between the two ends. The CDR3 totals 12 residues. The CDR3 is CASSYSNQPQHF. DNA of the CDR3: TGTGCCAGCAGTTATAGCAATCAGCCCCAGCATTTT.

V usage is TRBV6-2 or TRBV6-3 and J usage is TRBJ2-3; no clear D. V shed 4 bases and J shed 6 bases, with 5 bases lying between them. This CDR3 has 11 residues. Looked up from germline, CDR1 is MNHEY and CDR2 is SVGEGT. The CDR3 sequence is CASSLGDTQYF. In nucleotides, the CDR3 is TGTGCCAGCAGTTTGGGGGATACGCAGTATTTT.

This clone was counted a single time. V is TRBV10-3 and J is TRBJ1-1, with 7 positions matching TRBD1. The CDR3 spans 14 residues. J was trimmed by 1 base and V by 7 bases; bases with no gene match: 6. The germline V gene has CDR1 ENHRY and CDR2 SYGVKD. The CDR3: CAIMGDSGNTEAFF. In nucleotides, the CDR3 is TGTGCCATCATGGGGGACAGCGGGAACACTGAAGCTTTCTTT.

The chain links TRBV5-1 to TRBJ2-1; 16 bases are shared with TRBD2. The CDR3 is 17 amino acids. With V trimmed by 4 bases and J by 11 bases, 12 bases remained unmatched. Looked up from germline, CDR1 is SGHRS and CDR2 is YFSETQ. CDR3 sequence: CASSPVTGTSGGAKQFF. The CDR3 bases are TGCGCCAGCAGCCCAGTTACCGGGACTAGCGGGGGGGCTAAGCAGTTCTTC.

This chain uses TRBV5-4 with TRBJ2-1; D might be TRBD1 or TRBD2, each matching 6 bases. Trimming pared 2 bases from V and 2 bases from J, leaving 11 bases between. Per the germline V gene, CDR1 is SGHNT and CDR2 is YYREEE (reference sequence). The CDR3 runs 15 residues. The CDR3 DNA sequence: TGTGCCAGCAGCTTAACCGGGGGCCCCTACAATGAGCAGTTCTTC. Its protein is CASSLTGGPYNEQFF.

The genes are TRBV3-1 (or the pseudogene TRBV3-2) and TRBJ2-5; D possibly uses TRBD1 or TRBD2 (5 bases each). Germline V lookup: CDR1 LGHDT, CDR2 YNNKEL (reference sequence). CDR3 size: 16 residues. Between the trimmed V and J ends, which lost 4 bases and 4 bases, there was a span of 19 bases. In nucleotides, the CDR3 is TGTGCCAGCAGCCCTTTCGGGGCAGGTCTTGGAGAGACCCAGTACTTC. Translating it yields CASSPFGAGLGETQYF.

V is TRBV7-9 and J is TRBJ2-7; tentative D call: TRBD1 (6 bases). Trimming pared 5 bases from V and 4 bases from J, leaving 15 bases between. Per the germline V gene, CDR1 is SEHNR and CDR2 is FQNEAQ (reference sequence). This CDR3 has 14 amino acids. CDR3 sequence reads: CASSPLTQGYEQYF. DNA for the CDR3: TGTGCCAGCAGCCCCCTAACACAGGGATACGAGCAGTACTTC. The whole variable domain, filled in from reference TRBV7-9 and TRBJ2-7, reads DTGVSQNPRHKITKRGQNVTFRCDPISEHNRLYWYRQTLGQGPEFLTYFQNEAQLEKSRLLSDRFSAERPKGSFSTLEIQRTEQGDSAMYLCASSPLTQGYEQYFGPGTRLTVT.

The chain couples TRBV6-5 to TRBJ1-6; 7 bases match TRBD1. The CDR3 is 16 amino acids. Trimming took 2 bases from V and 9 from J; bases not matched to a gene: 10. The germline CDR1 and CDR2 sequences are MNHEY and SVGAGI. CDR3 nucleotide sequence: TGTGCCAGCAGTTACGATTGGCAGGGGGGAGGTTCACCCCTCCACTTT. Encoded protein: CASSYDWQGGGSPLHF.

The chain joins TRBV18 to TRBJ1-3, with D possibly matching TRBD1 (6 bases). This CDR3 has 15 residues. Germline V gene sequence: CDR1 KGHSH, CDR2 LQKENI. Trimming left V 8 bases short and J 4 bases short, with 18 bases between. The CDR3 DNA sequence: TGTGCCAGCCGGCGATCAGGGGAAGGGGGAAACACCATATATTTT. It codes for CASRRSGEGGNTIYF.

The chain is built from TRBV2 and TRBJ1-1; D is uncertain. V dropped 6 bases and J dropped 4 bases, with 9 bases sitting between them. The length of the CDR3 is 12 residues. The germline gives CDR1 SNHLY, CDR2 FYNNEI. CDR3 sequence reads: CASSDWSTEAFF. DNA for the CDR3: TGTGCCAGCAGCGACTGGAGCACTGAAGCTTTCTTT.

The V and J genes are TRBV5-1 and TRBJ1-2; no clear D. CDR3 length: 12 residues. Between the trimmed V and J ends, which lost 2 bases and 3 bases, there was a span of 5 bases. CDR1 and CDR2 (germline): SGHRS, YFSETQ. The CDR3 sequence is CASSFLDYGYTF. The CDR3 DNA follows: TGCGCCAGCAGCTTTTTAGACTATGGCTACACCTTC.

The rearrangement uses TRBV18 and TRBJ1-1; 9 bases match TRBD1. The CDR3 runs to 16 residues. After removal of 6 bases from V and 4 bases from J, the junction contained 12 bases not matched to a gene. CDR1 and CDR2 (germline): KGHSH, LQKENI. The CDR3 bases are TGTGCCAGCTCTCAACAGGGGGCTAATAGGGGCACTGAAGCTTTCTTT. This codes for CASSQQGANRGTEAFF. Full variable domain (rest looked up from reference TRBV18 and TRBJ1-1): NAGVMQNPRHLVRRRGQEARLRCSPMKGHSHVYWYRQLPEEGLKFMVYLQKENIIDESGMPKERFSAEFPKEGPSILRIQQVVRGDSAAYFCASSQQGANRGTEAFFGQGTRLTVV.

The chain employs TRBV18 and TRBJ1-3; D may be TRBD1 (5 bases). The CDR3 covers 16 residues. V gave up 3 bases and J gave up 3 bases, with 15 bases separating them. From germline, CDR1 is KGHSH and CDR2 LQKENI. In DNA form, the CDR3 reads TGTGCCAGCTCACCCTCGACGGGGCTCGTTGGAAACACCATATATTTT. It yields the protein CASSPSTGLVGNTIYF. The full variable domain, rest sourced from reference TRBV18 and TRBJ1-3, is NAGVMQNPRHLVRRRGQEARLRCSPMKGHSHVYWYRQLPEEGLKFMVYLQKENIIDESGMPKERFSAEFPKEGPSILRIQQVVRGDSAAYFCASSPSTGLVGNTIYFGEGSWLTVV.

The CDR3 spells CSGLVPNTEAFF. The CDR3 DNA reads as TGCAGCGGCCTGGTCCCGAACACTGAAGCTTTCTTT. This chain uses TRBV29-1 with TRBJ1-1; D remains ambiguous. V lost 7 bases to trimming and J lost 1 base, with 10 bases between them. The CDR3 contains 12 residues. Germline V lookup: CDR1 SQVTM, CDR2 ANQGSEA.

The chain carries TRBV30 and TRBJ1-6; D gene ambiguous. This CDR3 is built from 13 residues. The germline gives CDR1 GTSNPN, CDR2 SVGIG (reference sequence). V lost 2 bases and J 4 bases, leaving 6 bases between the germline ends. The CDR3 region has the DNA TGTGCCTGGAGTAGGACTTATAATTCACCCCTCCACTTT. It translates to CAWSRTYNSPLHF.

The genes are TRBV4-1 and TRBJ2-3; weak D call: TRBD2 (5 bases). This CDR3 has 15 amino acids. Germline V gene sequence: CDR1 MGHRA, CDR2 YSYEKL. V was clipped by 2 bases and J by 0 bases, with 9 bases between them. CDR3 amino acids: CASSQTGSSTDTQYF. CDR3 nucleotides: TGCGCCAGCAGCCAAACGGGGTCAAGCACAGATACGCAGTATTTT.

V gene TRBV5-5 combines with J gene TRBJ1-2; D not resolved. Germline V gene data show CDR1 as SGHKS and CDR2 as YYEKEE (reference sequence). Trimming pared 0 bases from V and 3 bases from J, leaving 6 bases between. The CDR3 has 13 residues. This CDR3 is CASSLAMDYGYTF. The DNA for the CDR3 is TGTGCCAGCAGCTTGGCCATGGACTATGGCTACACCTTC.

V is TRBV18 and J is TRBJ1-1; TRBD1 is a possible D gene (5 bases). Germline V gives CDR1 KGHSH, CDR2 LQKENI. The CDR3 runs to 15 residues. Deletions cut 2 bases from V and 1 base from J, with 11 bases between. The CDR3 nucleotides read TGTGCCAGCTCACCATCGGGACGGACGAACACTGAAGCTTTCTTT. Amino acid sequence: CASSPSGRTNTEAFF. The variable domain in full, with the rest retrieved from reference TRBV18 and TRBJ1-1, is NAGVMQNPRHLVRRRGQEARLRCSPMKGHSHVYWYRQLPEEGLKFMVYLQKENIIDESGMPKERFSAEFPKEGPSILRIQQVVRGDSAAYFCASSPSGRTNTEAFFGQGTRLTVV.

This chain links TRBV18 with TRBJ1-2, with 8 bases fitting TRBD1. With 2 bases clipped from V and 4 bases from J, the junction kept 3 bases outside the gene matches. This CDR3 has 14 residues. CDR1 and CDR2 (germline): KGHSH, LQKENI. CDR3 DNA sequence: TGTGCCAGCTCACCAGGACAGGGTTCCTATGGCTACACCTTC. Residues: CASSPGQGSYGYTF.

This chain joins TRBV2 and TRBJ1-2; no clear D gene. The CDR3 covers 12 residues. CDR1 SNHLY and CDR2 FYNNEI come from the germline V gene. Trimming pared 4 bases from V and 7 bases from J, leaving 10 bases between. In DNA form, the CDR3 reads TGTGCCAGCAGTGTTCGGGAGCGTGGCTACACCTTC. Amino acid sequence: CASSVRERGYTF.

This chain connects TRBV19 to TRBJ1-2; D is undetermined. Germline V gives CDR1 LNHDA, CDR2 SQIVND (reference sequence). CDR3 size: 14 residues. The V gene lost 7 bases and the J gene lost 6 bases, with 18 bases spanning the gap. The CDR3 coding sequence is TGTGCCAGTAAGGACTCTCCCGTCAATGATGGCTACACCTTC. Translating gives CASKDSPVNDGYTF.